The rows below give T cell receptor beta chains drawn from one sample of a study of human T cells and chemical hapten exposure. TCRdb used MiXCR to reprocess the RACE reads, holding one entry per CDR3 protein. The sample includes roughly 100,000 distinct CDR3 sequences, approximately 36% of them seen just once. Specimen: whole blood, collected in connection with sensitization to the hapten diphenylcyclopropenone (DPC). The receptors were gathered from a man in his forties with alopecia areata. Some clones in this sample may be carry-over from other donors' samples. CDR3s include the opening cysteine and the closing phenylalanine or tryptophan. The D gene is left open where the match is weak. Only some rows state a clone size, as once, few, many or a class for expanded clones.

size: few; length: 13; D: .; J: TRBJ2-5; V: TRBV29-1; CDR3: CSVDVGTQETQYF; DNA: TGCAGCGTTGATGTAGGGACCCAAGAGACCCAGTACTTC
size: .; length: 16; D: .; J: TRBJ2-3; V: TRBV5-1; CDR3: CASSFRAAGLTDTQYF; DNA: TGCGCCAGCAGCTTCCGGGCCGCAGGGTTAACAGATACGCAGTATTTT
size: .; length: 15; D: TRBD2; J: TRBJ2-4; V: TRBV6-2/TRBV6-3; CDR3: CASSPRLAEQNIQYF; DNA: TGTGCCAGCAGTCCAAGACTAGCGGAGCAAAACATTCAGTACTTC
size: few; length: 13; D: .; J: TRBJ1-2; V: TRBV12-3/TRBV12-4; CDR3: CASSPERSYGYTF; DNA: TGTGCCAGCAGCCCGGAGAGATCCTATGGCTACACCTTC
size: .; length: 12; D: .; J: TRBJ2-1; V: TRBV29-1; CDR3: CSVDRGGYEQFF; DNA: TGCAGCGTTGACAGGGGAGGGTATGAGCAGTTCTTC
size: once; length: 13; D: .; J: TRBJ1-1; V: TRBV29-1; CDR3: CSVGRDANTEAFF; DNA: TGCAGCGTTGGTAGGGACGCTAACACTGAAGCTTTCTTT
size: .; length: 13; D: .; J: TRBJ2-1; V: TRBV29-1; CDR3: CSVERSSYNEQFF; DNA: TGCAGCGTTGAACGGAGCTCCTACAATGAGCAGTTCTTC
size: few; length: 14; D: .; J: TRBJ2-7; V: TRBV28; CDR3: CASSLTRGSYEQYF; DNA: TGTGCCAGCAGCTTAACCCGCGGCTCCTACGAGCAGTACTTC
size: .; length: 15; D: TRBD2; J: TRBJ2-3; V: TRBV12-3/TRBV12-4; CDR3: CASSFSGSVGDTQYF; DNA: TGTGCCAGCAGTTTTAGCGGGAGTGTAGGAGATACGCAGTATTTT
size: many; length: 14; D: .; J: TRBJ2-1; V: TRBV7-6; CDR3: CASSLFLSYNEQFF; DNA: TGTGCCAGCAGCTTATTTCTCTCCTACAATGAGCAGTTCTTC
size: few; length: 17; D: TRBD1; J: TRBJ2-5; V: TRBV6-2/TRBV6-3; CDR3: CASSYGRGQGARETQYF; DNA: TGTGCCAGCAGTTATGGACGGGGACAGGGGGCTCGAGAGACCCAGTACTTC
size: few; length: 14; D: .; J: TRBJ2-5; V: TRBV13; CDR3: CASSPRRGGETQYF; DNA: TGTGCCAGCAGCCCCCGCAGGGGTGGAGAGACCCAGTACTTC
size: .; length: 14; D: .; J: TRBJ2-3; V: TRBV6-5; CDR3: CASSRPWGVGTQYF; DNA: TGTGCCAGCAGTCGCCCCTGGGGGGTAGGGACGCAGTATTTT
size: few; length: 16; D: .; J: TRBJ2-6; V: TRBV15; CDR3: CATSRQVRAGANVLTF; DNA: TGTGCCACCAGCAGACAGGTTCGAGCTGGGGCCAACGTCCTGACTTTC
size: .; length: 13; D: .; J: TRBJ1-1; V: TRBV9; CDR3: CASSVEGFGEAFF; DNA: TGTGCCAGCAGCGTAGAGGGGTTTGGGGAAGCTTTCTTT
size: .; length: 15; D: TRBD2; J: TRBJ2-5; V: TRBV10-2; CDR3: CASSPTSGRRETQYF; DNA: TGCGCCAGCAGTCCTACTAGCGGGAGGAGAGAGACCCAGTACTTC
size: .; length: 12; D: TRBD1; J: TRBJ1-5; V: TRBV29-1; CDR3: CSVVDRDQPQHF; DNA: TGCAGCGTTGTGGACAGGGATCAGCCCCAGCATTTT
size: .; length: 15; D: .; J: TRBJ2-1; V: TRBV6-2/TRBV6-3; CDR3: CASSYESGVYNEQFF; DNA: TGTGCCAGCAGTTACGAGAGCGGAGTCTACAATGAGCAGTTCTTC
size: .; length: 17; D: TRBD1; J: TRBJ2-5; V: TRBV29-1; CDR3: CSVEDIRDRGLGETQYF; DNA: TGCAGCGTTGAAGATATCCGGGACAGGGGGCTTGGGGAGACCCAGTACTTC
size: few; length: 14; D: .; J: TRBJ2-3; V: TRBV30; CDR3: CAWKRGVSTDTQYF; DNA: TGTGCCTGGAAAAGGGGGGTTAGCACAGATACGCAGTATTTT
size: .; length: 14; D: .; J: TRBJ2-3; V: TRBV7-2; CDR3: CASSLGRGRDTQYF; DNA: TGTGCCAGCAGCTTAGGCAGGGGCCGGGATACGCAGTATTTT
size: .; length: 17; D: .; J: TRBJ2-6; V: TRBV11-3; CDR3: CASSLESLISGANVLTF; DNA: TGTGCCAGCAGCTTAGAGTCGCTGATCTCTGGGGCCAACGTCCTGACTTTC
size: .; length: 16; D: TRBD2; J: TRBJ2-3; V: TRBV10-3; CDR3: CAISVVSGRDWYTQYF; DNA: TGTGCCATCAGTGTGGTTAGCGGGAGGGACTGGTATACGCAGTATTTT
size: .; length: 14; D: .; J: TRBJ2-7; V: TRBV6-2/TRBV6-3; CDR3: CASRQLRQTYEQYF; DNA: TGTGCCAGCAGACAACTCAGGCAAACCTACGAGCAGTACTTC
size: .; length: 14; D: TRBD1; J: TRBJ2-5; V: TRBV5-1; CDR3: CASSFQTGEETQYF; DNA: TGCGCCAGCAGCTTTCAGACAGGGGAAGAGACCCAGTACTTC
size: few; length: 15; D: .; J: TRBJ2-3; V: TRBV5-1; CDR3: CASSSRTQITDTQYF; DNA: TGCGCCAGCAGCTCTAGGACACAAATCACAGATACGCAGTATTTT
size: .; length: 19; D: TRBD1; J: TRBJ2-1; V: TRBV7-2; CDR3: CASSLYQFAPGQGRREQFF; DNA: TGTGCCAGCAGCTTATATCAATTCGCTCCGGGACAGGGGAGGCGTGAGCAGTTCTTC
size: .; length: 14; D: .; J: TRBJ1-5; V: TRBV5-1; CDR3: CASSLDEGYQPQHF; DNA: TGCGCCAGCAGCTTGGATGAGGGTTATCAGCCCCAGCATTTT
size: few; length: 14; D: .; J: TRBJ1-6; V: TRBV20-1; CDR3: CSARGRGPDSPLHF; DNA: TGCAGTGCTAGAGGAAGAGGGCCGGATTCACCCCTCCACTTT
size: .; length: 13; D: .; J: TRBJ2-5; V: TRBV29-1; CDR3: CSSGADLQETQYF; DNA: TGCAGCTCGGGCGCCGACTTGCAAGAGACCCAGTACTTC
size: .; length: 14; D: TRBD2; J: TRBJ2-7; V: TRBV6-1; CDR3: CASRIAGGTYEQYF; DNA: TGTGCCAGCAGAATAGCGGGAGGAACCTACGAGCAGTACTTC
size: .; length: 17; D: .; J: TRBJ2-3; V: TRBV6-2/TRBV6-3; CDR3: CASSYSGGARSTDTQYF; DNA: TGTGCCAGCAGTTACTCTGGGGGCGCGCGGAGCACAGATACGCAGTATTTT
size: .; length: 16; D: .; J: TRBJ2-1; V: TRBV24-1; CDR3: CATSDLGGTSYNEQFF; DNA: TGTGCCACCAGTGATTTGGGGGGGACCTCCTACAATGAGCAGTTCTTC
size: few; length: 11; D: .; J: TRBJ2-3; V: TRBV6-5; CDR3: CASTAGLTQYF; DNA: TGTGCCAGCACGGCGGGACTTACGCAGTATTTT
size: .; length: 15; D: .; J: TRBJ2-4; V: TRBV27; CDR3: CGGSPFNLAKNIQYF; DNA: TGTGGAGGGTCGCCGTTTAACCTAGCCAAAAACATTCAGTACTTC
size: .; length: 17; D: TRBD2; J: TRBJ2-5; V: TRBV13; CDR3: CASSLGRLAGTQETQYF; DNA: TGTGCCAGCAGCTTAGGGAGACTAGCGGGGACCCAAGAGACCCAGTACTTC
size: few; length: 17; D: .; J: TRBJ1-3; V: TRBV20-1; CDR3: CSARDEGTPTSGNTIYF; DNA: TGCAGTGCTAGGGATGAGGGGACGCCGACCTCTGGAAACACCATATATTTT
size: few; length: 17; D: TRBD1; J: TRBJ1-1; V: TRBV5-1; CDR3: CASSLRPGTGSATEAFF; DNA: TGCGCCAGCAGCTTGCGTCCGGGGACAGGGAGTGCCACTGAAGCTTTCTTT
size: once; length: 11; D: TRBD1; J: TRBJ1-2; V: TRBV29-1; CDR3: CSGGTGHGYTF; DNA: TGCAGCGGCGGGACAGGGCATGGCTACACCTTC
size: .; length: 13; D: .; J: TRBJ1-2; V: TRBV6-2/TRBV6-3; CDR3: CASTTRIKDGYTF; DNA: TGTGCCAGCACTACAAGAATAAAGGACGGCTACACCTTC
size: .; length: 14; D: .; J: TRBJ1-5; V: TRBV28; CDR3: CASSWTDSNQPQHF; DNA: TGTGCCAGCAGTTGGACAGATAGCAATCAGCCCCAGCATTTT
size: few; length: 14; D: TRBD2; J: TRBJ2-3; V: TRBV29-1; CDR3: CSVEGLAGADTQYF; DNA: TGCAGCGTTGAAGGTCTAGCGGGAGCGGATACGCAGTATTTT
size: .; length: 13; D: TRBD1; J: TRBJ2-5; V: TRBV6-6; CDR3: CASSHRTGETQYF; DNA: TGTGCCAGCAGTCACCGGACAGGGGAGACCCAGTACTTC
size: many; length: 16; D: TRBD2; J: TRBJ2-3; V: TRBV12-3/TRBV12-4; CDR3: CASSWALAGTSDTQYF; DNA: TGTGCCAGCAGTTGGGCACTAGCGGGAACCTCAGATACGCAGTATTTT
size: once; length: 13; D: .; J: TRBJ2-2; V: TRBV11-3; CDR3: CASSLVSAGELFF; DNA: TGTGCCAGCAGCTTAGTGTCTGCCGGGGAGCTGTTTTTT
size: few; length: 18; D: .; J: TRBJ2-5; V: TRBV11-2; CDR3: CASSLGSLWQSRQETQYF; DNA: TGTGCCAGCAGCTTAGGATCCCTATGGCAGTCTCGCCAAGAGACCCAGTACTTC
size: few; length: 15; D: .; J: TRBJ2-3; V: TRBV29-1; CDR3: CSVEDGSVWTDTQYF; DNA: TGCAGCGTTGAAGATGGAAGCGTTTGGACAGATACGCAGTATTTT
size: .; length: 14; D: .; J: TRBJ1-1; V: TRBV12-3/TRBV12-4; CDR3: CASSLAEQTTEAFF; DNA: TGTGCCAGCAGTTTAGCCGAGCAAACCACTGAAGCTTTCTTT
size: .; length: 16; D: .; J: TRBJ2-3; V: TRBV6-1; CDR3: CASSSFPGTSTDTQYF; DNA: TGTGCCAGCAGTTCCTTCCCCGGGACTAGCACAGATACGCAGTATTTT
size: .; length: 16; D: TRBD1; J: TRBJ1-1; V: TRBV5-1; CDR3: CASSSQGTARNTEAFF; DNA: TGCGCCAGCAGCTCCCAGGGGACAGCTAGGAACACTGAAGCTTTCTTT
size: few; length: 16; D: .; J: TRBJ2-1; V: TRBV20-1; CDR3: CSPYDGAGIAYNEQFF; DNA: TGCAGTCCTTATGATGGGGCTGGAATTGCCTACAATGAGCAGTTCTTC
size: few; length: 17; D: TRBD2; J: TRBJ2-3; V: TRBV5-6; CDR3: CASSRTSGSPRTDTQYF; DNA: TGTGCCAGCAGTAGGACTAGCGGGAGCCCTCGCACAGATACGCAGTATTTT
size: few; length: 16; D: TRBD2; J: TRBJ2-3; V: TRBV20-1; CDR3: CSASEASGSYVDTQYF; DNA: TGCAGTGCTAGTGAGGCTAGCGGGAGTTACGTAGATACGCAGTATTTT
size: few; length: 13; D: .; J: TRBJ1-1; V: TRBV18; CDR3: CASSREARMEAFF; DNA: TGTGCCAGCTCACGTGAAGCCCGAATGGAAGCTTTCTTT